The 21 T cell receptor beta chains listed next were all sequenced from one sample in a study of OX40 agonist ivuxolimab in advanced cancers. Sequencing used immunoSEQ multiplex PCR; TCRdb keeps in-frame clones, though not all of them. The sample carries around 57,000 clones, about nine tenths recorded once. The material sequenced was CD4+ or CD8+ T cells sorted from blood, taken in a trial of the OX40 agonist ivuxolimab. These receptors were taken from an adult with an advanced solid tumor such as melanoma, head and neck, liver or kidney cancer.

Only one count was recorded for this clone. V is TRBV2 and J is TRBJ2-2; D gene uncertain. Trimming left V 7 bases short and J 1 base short, with 4 bases between. The germline CDR1 and CDR2 sequences are SNHLY and FYNNEI. The CDR3 spans 12 residues. In DNA, the CDR3 is TGTGCCAGCAACCAGAACACCGGGGAGCTGTTTTTT. Its protein product is CASNQNTGELFF.

The gene calls are TRBV5-1 and TRBJ1-2; 7 bases map to TRBD1. Trimming at V came to 0 bases and at J to 3 bases, leaving 2 bases not matched to a gene. Germline values: CDR1 SGHRS, CDR2 YFSETQ. The CDR3 spans 14 residues. CDR3 region: CASSLEGGDYGYTF. DNA for the CDR3: TGCGCCAGCAGCTTGGAAGGGGGCGACTATGGCTACACCTTC. Variable domain in full (rest from reference TRBV5-1 and TRBJ1-2): KAGVTQTPRYLIKTRGQQVTLSCSPISGHRSVSWYQQTPGQGLQFLFEYFSETQRNKGNFPGRFSGRQFSNSRSEMNVSTLELGDSALYLCASSLEGGDYGYTFGSGTRLTVV.

The rearrangement links TRBV27 to TRBJ1-2; tentative D call: TRBD1 (6 bases). The V end was cut by 6 bases, the J end by 8 bases, with 19 bases between. Germline V gene sequence: CDR1 MNHEY, CDR2 SMNVEV (reference sequence). The CDR3 covers 14 residues. CDR3 sequence reads: CASSNRVSFEGYTF. Written as DNA, the CDR3 is TGTGCCAGCAGCAACAGGGTGTCCTTTGAAGGCTACACCTTC.

The chain carries TRBV7-2 and TRBJ2-2, with 10 bases lining up with TRBD1. Germline values: CDR1 SGHTA, CDR2 FQGNSA. The length of the CDR3 is 16 residues. Losses at the gene ends were 1 base for V and 9 bases for J; bases not matched to a gene: 8. The CDR3: CASSLGGTGEFRELFF. The CDR3 DNA reads as TGTGCCAGCAGCTTAGGCGGGACAGGGGAGTTCCGGGAGCTGTTTTTT.

The CDR3 DNA is TGTGCCAGCAGCCCCGACAGGGGCCCCGAACTGTTTTTT. Its translation: CASSPDRGPELFF. The chain employs TRBV11-2 and TRBJ1-4; 8 bases agree with TRBD1. CDR1 is SGHAT and CDR2 is FQNNGV in the germline V gene. The CDR3 contains 13 residues. The V and J ends lost 5 bases and 12 bases, in that order; junction bases with no gene match: 8.

The V and J genes are TRBV6-4 and TRBJ2-7, with D possibly matching TRBD1 (5 bases). The CDR3 extends over 16 amino acids. The V gene lost 7 bases and the J gene lost 3 bases, with 22 bases spanning the gap. From germline, CDR1 is MRHNA and CDR2 SNTAGT. The CDR3 DNA reads as TGTGCCAGCACCCTAGAATCACCCTTAGGGGACTACGAGCAGTACTTC. Translation gives CASTLESPLGDYEQYF.

V is TRBV6-5 and J is TRBJ1-3; maybe TRBD1 (6 bases). Per the germline V gene, CDR1 is MNHEY and CDR2 is SVGAGI. The ends were cut back, 6 bases at V and 0 bases at J, with 12 bases in the middle. There are 15 residues in the CDR3. The CDR3 region has the DNA TGTGCCAGCAGCATAAACAGGGTCTCTGGAAACACCATATATTTT. Translation: CASSINRVSGNTIYF.

The rearrangement uses TRBV9 and TRBJ1-5, with D unclear. Per germline, CDR1 SGDLS and CDR2 YYNGEE. The V gene lost 4 bases and the J gene lost 4 bases, with 12 bases spanning the gap. The CDR3 has 14 amino acids. The CDR3 region has the DNA TGTGCCAGCAGCCGCGGGGTCGAAAATCAGCCCCAGCATTTT. Its protein is CASSRGVENQPQHF.

CDR3 in DNA: TGTGCCAGTATGCAAACAGGGGCTGGAAACACCATATATTTT. Protein product: CASMQTGAGNTIYF. The chain recombines TRBV19 with TRBJ1-3; 7 positions agree with TRBD1. V shed 7 bases and J 2 bases; nucleotides not matched to a gene: 5. Germline CDR1 reads LNHDA; CDR2 reads SQIVND (reference sequence). The CDR3 contains 14 residues.

The chain couples TRBV7-9 to TRBJ2-7; D possibly corresponds to TRBD2 (5 bases). The V and J ends lost 5 bases and 5 bases respectively, with 16 bases between them. This CDR3 spans 14 amino acids. The germline gives CDR1 SEHNR, CDR2 FQNEAQ (reference sequence). The CDR3 is CASSKSGSAHEQYF. The DNA for the CDR3 is TGTGCCAGCAGCAAAAGCGGCTCCGCCCACGAGCAGTACTTC.

This chain connects TRBV2 to TRBJ2-5; weak D call: TRBD1 (5 bases). The CDR3 totals 13 residues. CDR1 and CDR2 (germline): SNHLY, FYNNEI. V lost 6 bases and J lost 0, with 8 bases in between. Here the CDR3 reads CASRRQYQETQYF. The CDR3 DNA reads TGTGCCAGCAGGAGACAGTACCAAGAGACCCAGTACTTC.

The chain couples TRBV19 to TRBJ1-1; D not resolved. The CDR3 contains 17 residues. Germline values: CDR1 LNHDA, CDR2 SQIVND (reference sequence). Trimming shortened V by 4 bases and J by 1 base, and 19 bases separated the two germline ends. The CDR3 spells CASSSPMRGARNTEAFF. The CDR3 nucleotides read TGTGCCAGTAGTAGCCCCATGCGAGGTGCCCGGAACACTGAAGCTTTCTTT. The complete variable domain, with remaining parts taken from reference TRBV19 and TRBJ1-1, reads DGGITQSPKYLFRKEGQNVTLSCEQNLNHDAMYWYRQDPGQGLRLIYYSQIVNDFQKGDIAEGYSVSREKKESFPLTVTSAQKNPTAFYLCASSSPMRGARNTEAFFGQGTRLTVV.

The rearrangement joins TRBV6-1 to TRBJ2-7; 11 bases fit TRBD1. Germline lookup yields CDR1 MNHNS and CDR2 SASEGT. This CDR3 has 15 residues. After removal of 5 bases from V and 2 bases from J, the junction contained 5 bases not matched to a gene. The CDR3 region has the DNA TGTGCCAGCAGTTGGGACAGGGGGATAACCTACGAGCAGTACTTC. Translated, it gives CASSWDRGITYEQYF.

The chain has TRBV7-4 and TRBJ2-4; TRBD2 might be the D (5 bases). The CDR3 loop spans 15 amino acids. V lost 6 bases to trimming and J lost 0 bases, with 12 bases between them. Per the germline V gene, CDR1 is SGHVT and CDR2 is SQSDAQ. This CDR3 reads CASSSIRGAKNIQYF. DNA of the CDR3: TGTGCCAGCAGTTCCATACGGGGAGCCAAAAACATTCAGTACTTC.

The V gene is TRBV19, the J gene TRBJ1-1; D ambiguous. V was clipped by 4 bases and J by 0 bases, with 6 bases between them. The V gene's germline CDR1 is LNHDA and CDR2 SQIVND (reference sequence). This CDR3 comprises 13 residues. The CDR3 here is CASSNTVNTEAFF. In nucleotides, the CDR3 is TGTGCCAGTAGTAACACAGTGAACACTGAAGCTTTCTTT.

CDR3 protein: CASRQKLTNEKLFF. CDR3 DNA: TGTGCCAGTAGACAGAAGCTGACTAATGAAAAACTGTTTTTT. This sequence joins TRBV19 and TRBJ1-4; D not certain. CDR3 size: 14 residues. The V and J ends lost 6 bases and 2 bases respectively, with 10 bases between them. The germline gives CDR1 LNHDA, CDR2 SQIVND (reference sequence).

The chain joins TRBV5-1 to TRBJ2-7, with D uncertain. CDR3 length: 13 amino acids. V was shortened by 0 bases and J by 3 bases, with 7 bases between the two germline ends. Germline values: CDR1 SGHRS, CDR2 YFSETQ. CDR3: CASSLAAYYEQYF. CDR3 nucleotides: TGCGCCAGCAGCTTGGCAGCCTACTACGAGCAGTACTTC. The full variable domain, its missing parts supplied by reference TRBV5-1 and TRBJ2-7, is KAGVTQTPRYLIKTRGQQVTLSCSPISGHRSVSWYQQTPGQGLQFLFEYFSETQRNKGNFPGRFSGRQFSNSRSEMNVSTLELGDSALYLCASSLAAYYEQYFGPGTRLTVT.

The genes are TRBV28 and TRBJ2-7; TRBD1 aligns across 11 bases. This CDR3 spans 17 amino acids. Germline CDR1 reads MDHEN; CDR2 reads SYDVKM. With V trimmed by 5 bases and J by 6 bases, 15 bases remained unmatched. This chain's CDR3 is CASSTRSAGTGGREQYF. The CDR3 nucleotides read TGTGCCAGCAGTACTCGTTCCGCGGGGACAGGGGGACGCGAGCAGTACTTC.

V is TRBV28 and J is TRBJ2-5; 14 bases line up with TRBD2. This CDR3 spans 18 amino acids. Trimming removed 6 bases from V and 5 bases from J; junction bases left unmatched: 14. The V gene's germline CDR1 is MDHEN and CDR2 SYDVKM. CDR3 DNA sequence: TGTGCCAGCAGGGATTTAGGACGGACTAGCGGGAGGATGGAGACCCAGTACTTC. Its protein product is CASRDLGRTSGRMETQYF.

The chain links TRBV5-1 to TRBJ2-3; 10 bases map to TRBD1. J lost 3 bases, V lost 0 bases, and 4 bases had no gene match. Germline V gene data show CDR1 as SGHRS and CDR2 as YFSETQ. The CDR3 is 16 residues long. DNA of the CDR3: TGCGCCAGCAGCTTGGTTGGGACAGGGGTGACAGATACGCAGTATTTT. Translating it yields CASSLVGTGVTDTQYF.

As regards this clone: A read error may account for a junction end that differs from germline. This chain connects TRBV15 to TRBJ2-2; D is perhaps TRBD1 (8 bases). Per the germline V gene, CDR1 is LNHNV and CDR2 is YYDKDF (reference sequence). The CDR3 consists of 15 residues. CDR3 amino acids: CGTKLDRGGSGELFF. CDR3 nucleotides: TGTGGCACCAAGCTAGACAGGGGAGGGTCCGGGGAGCTGTTTTTT.